The rows below give T cell receptor beta chains drawn from one sample of a study of long-term antiretroviral therapy in people with HIV. Some clones are missing from TCRdb's copy, which holds only in-frame ones; the method was immunoSEQ multiplex PCR. The data show approximately 13,000 clones, about three quarters seen once. The sequencing used unsorted PBMCs, collected 1.3 years before starting antiretroviral therapy. The receptor source for this set is a man in his forties with HIV. Each CDR3 is given with its conserved first and last residue. Each record gives: J gene, clone size, D gene, V gene, CDR3 protein, CDR3 DNA. The D gene is left open where the match is weak. Size is omitted from some rows. Given values are once, few, many or a class for expanded clones.

TRBJ2-5 . . TRBV29-1 CSVEYQETQYF TGCAGCGTTGAGTACCAAGAGACCCAGTACTTC
TRBJ2-3 . . TRBV4-2 CASSSQGGITDTQYF TGTGCCAGCAGCTCCCAGGGGGGGATCACAGATACGCAGTATTTT
TRBJ2-1 . . TRBV21-1 CASISSPPTGASYNEQFF TGTGCCAGCATTTCCTCCCCTCCGACAGGAGCTTCCTACAATGAGCAGTTCTTC
TRBJ2-7 few TRBD1 TRBV18 CASSPLGGTGEEQYF TGTGCCAGCTCACCCCTCGGGGGGACAGGGGAGGAGCAGTACTTC
TRBJ2-1 . TRBD2 TRBV5-1 CASSLGSSGGARYNEQFF TGCGCCAGCAGCTTGGGATCTAGCGGGGGGGCACGATACAATGAGCAGTTCTTC
TRBJ1-4 . TRBD1 TRBV30 CAWRRDRAEKLFF TGTGCCTGGAGGAGGGACAGAGCCGAAAAACTGTTTTTT
TRBJ2-1 . . TRBV19 CASSIVPVSYNEQFF TGTGCCAGTAGTATAGTCCCGGTCTCCTACAATGAGCAGTTCTTC
TRBJ1-4 . TRBD1 TRBV9 CASSVDEGGQGREKLFF TGTGCCAGCAGCGTTGATGAGGGGGGACAGGGTCGAGAAAAACTGTTTTTT
TRBJ1-2 . . TRBV7-9 CASSFERPSLTYGYTF TGTGCCAGCAGCTTTGAGCGGCCATCCCTGACCTATGGCTACACCTTC
TRBJ2-5 . . TRBV6-1 CASSRYQETQYF TGTGCCAGCAGTAGGTACCAAGAGACCCAGTACTTC
TRBJ1-1 . . TRBV4-1 CASSQLQINTEAFF TGCGCCAGCAGCCAGCTACAGATAAACACTGAAGCTTTCTTT
TRBJ2-5 . TRBD2 TRBV10-3 CAISESASGEGTQYF TGTGCCATCAGTGAGTCGGCTAGCGGGGAGGGGACCCAGTACTTC
TRBJ1-4 few TRBD1 TRBV25-1 CASSEGQGGTNEKLFF TGTGCCAGCAGTGAGGGACAGGGGGGAACTAATGAAAAACTGTTTTTT
TRBJ2-7 . . TRBV7-9 CASSSSGAAGIEQYF TGTGCCAGCAGCTCCAGTGGAGCAGCGGGCATCGAGCAGTACTTC
TRBJ1-2 . TRBD1 TRBV11-2 CASSLRQGAGGYTF TGTGCCAGCAGCTTACGACAGGGGGCGGGAGGCTACACCTTC
TRBJ1-2 . . TRBV21-1 CASSKTGTLYGYTF TGTGCCAGTTCCAAAACCGGGACCCTCTATGGCTACACCTTC
TRBJ1-1 . . TRBV11-2 CASSRQVGGMNTEAFF TGTGCCAGCAGTCGACAGGTTGGTGGGATGAACACTGAAGCTTTCTTT
TRBJ1-5 once . TRBV9 CASSVGSGNQPQHF TGTGCCAGCAGCGTAGGTAGTGGCAATCAGCCCCAGCATTTT
TRBJ1-2 . . TRBV20-1 CSARVARGYTF TGCAGTGCTAGAGTCGCGCGGGGCTACACCTTC
TRBJ2-5 . TRBD1 TRBV18 CASSPGQGGILNF TGTGCCAGCTCACCGGGACAGGGTGGAATTTTGAACTTC
TRBJ1-3 . . TRBV7-9 CASSFRDTSSGNTIYF TGTGCCAGCAGCTTCCGGGATACATCCTCTGGAAACACCATATATTTT
TRBJ1-1 . . TRBV18 CASSPDLGDKGFF TGTGCCAGCTCCCCGGACCTCGGGGACAAGGGCTTCTTT
TRBJ2-5 . . TRBV19 CASSRGWQETQYF TGTGCCAGTAGTAGGGGGTGGCAAGAGACCCAGTACTTC
TRBJ2-2 . . TRBV10-1 CASSEFVTGELFF TGCGCCAGCAGTGAGTTCGTAACCGGGGAGCTGTTTTTT
TRBJ2-1 . TRBD1 TRBV2 CASSEGQGGYNEQFF TGTGCCAGCAGTGAAGGACAGGGTGGATACAATGAGCAGTTCTTC
TRBJ2-1 few . TRBV7-9 CASSFGESTEQFF TGTGCCAGCAGCTTCGGGGAGAGTACTGAGCAGTTCTTC
TRBJ1-3 . TRBD1 TRBV5-1 CASSPDRVYGNTIYF TGCGCCAGCAGCCCGGACAGGGTATACGGAAACACCATATATTTT
TRBJ1-1 . . TRBV6-5 CASSPPGHTEAFF TGTGCCAGCAGCCCGCCGGGACACACTGAAGCTTTCTTT
TRBJ2-3 large TRBD2 TRBV4-1 CASSQVLAGGLEDTQYF TGCGCCAGCAGCCAAGTGCTAGCGGGGGGGCTGGAAGATACGCAGTATTTT
TRBJ1-1 medium-sized . TRBV6-5 CASSLGQNTEAFF TGTGCCAGCAGTTTGGGACAAAACACTGAAGCTTTCTTT
TRBJ1-1 . . TRBV20-1 CSASGTTEAFF TGCAGTGCTTCAGGGACTACTGAAGCTTTCTTT
TRBJ1-2 . . TRBV30 CAWSVQGGYTF TGTGCCTGGAGTGTACAGGGTGGCTACACCTTC
TRBJ2-1 . TRBD1 TRBV7-9 CASSHRDRGASEQFF TGTGCCAGCAGCCACCGGGACAGGGGAGCAAGTGAGCAGTTCTTC
TRBJ2-2 . TRBD2 TRBV5-1 CASSRTSGSNTGELFF TGCGCCAGCAGCCGTACTAGCGGGTCGAACACCGGGGAGCTGTTTTTT
TRBJ2-2 . . TRBV5-1 CASSSSGQHRELFF TGCGCCAGCAGCTCCAGCGGACAGCACCGGGAGCTGTTTTTT
TRBJ1-2 . . TRBV5-4 CASSLGGYGYTF TGTGCCAGCAGCTTGGGGGGGTATGGCTACACCTTC
TRBJ1-5 once . TRBV4-1 CASSQDPHTGDTQHF TGCGCCAGCAGCCAAGATCCCCACACAGGAGACACCCAGCATTTT
TRBJ1-2 . . TRBV4-2 CASSQDLGDSYYGYTF TGTGCCAGCAGCCAAGATTTGGGTGACAGCTACTATGGCTACACCTTC
TRBJ1-2 . TRBD1 TRBV5-1 CASSLGGQGRPNYGYTF TGCGCCAGCAGCTTGGGGGGACAGGGCAGACCTAACTATGGCTACACCTTC